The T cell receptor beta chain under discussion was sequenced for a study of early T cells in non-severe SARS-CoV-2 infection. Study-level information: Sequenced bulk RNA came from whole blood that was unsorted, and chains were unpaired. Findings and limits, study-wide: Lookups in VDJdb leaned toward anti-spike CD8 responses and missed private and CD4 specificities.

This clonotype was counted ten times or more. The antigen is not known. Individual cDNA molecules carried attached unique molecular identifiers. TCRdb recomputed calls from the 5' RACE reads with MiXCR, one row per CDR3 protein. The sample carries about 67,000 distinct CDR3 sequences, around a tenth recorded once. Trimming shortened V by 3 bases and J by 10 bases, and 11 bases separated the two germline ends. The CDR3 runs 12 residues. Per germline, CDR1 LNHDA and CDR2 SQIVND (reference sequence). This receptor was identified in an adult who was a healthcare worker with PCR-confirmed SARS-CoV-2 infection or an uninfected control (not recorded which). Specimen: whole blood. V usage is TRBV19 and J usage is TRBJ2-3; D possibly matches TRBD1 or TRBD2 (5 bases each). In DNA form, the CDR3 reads TGTGCCAGTAGTATTTATGGGGACGCGCAGTATTTT. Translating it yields CASSIYGDAQYF. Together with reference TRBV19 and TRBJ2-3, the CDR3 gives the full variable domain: DGGITQSPKYLFRKEGQNVTLSCEQNLNHDAMYWYRQDPGQGLRLIYYSQIVNDFQKGDIAEGYSVSREKKESFPLTVTSAQKNPTAFYLCASSIYGDAQYFGPGTRLTVL.